The clone carrying this T cell receptor beta chain came up once. The data stem from a study of blood T cell repertoires in COVID-19. Study in general: Samples of COVID-19 (acute and convalescent) were obtained from the United States, Italy and Spain. PBMCs, B-cell-depleted T cells, or T cells were the source of the cDNA or gDNA that made up the material.

The CDR3 covers 14 residues. With V trimmed by 5 bases and J by 7 bases, 8 bases remained unmatched. CDR1 is SEHNR, CDR2 FQNEAQ, per germline (reference sequence). Per the study methods: Estimation of nucleated cell counts relied on the amplification of reference gene primers. The data were produced by immunoSEQ multiplex PCR, yet TCRdb's version contains in-frame clones alone and is incomplete. The V and J calls and clone size come from that table; D and trimming were worked out from the DNA. The profile shows 100,000 or so clones, almost 95% of them singletons. Sequencing input: peripheral blood. J is TRBJ1-5 and V is TRBV7-9; 7 bases match TRBD1. The receptor was derived from a man aged 50 to 60 with active COVID-19. The CDR3 DNA is TGTGCCAGCAGCCCACAGGGGCCGAACCAGCCCCAGCATTTT. Translation gives CASSPQGPNQPQHF.